This T cell receptor beta chain was observed in a study of T cells in Graves' hyperthyroidism and ophthalmopathy. Overall study findings and caveats: Blood also held most thyroid clonotypes expanded beyond 0.001.

Ten or more counts support this clonotype. Its antigen is unidentified. Duration under 3 months, a NOSPECS grade of at least 4, and a Clinical Activity Score of at least 3 characterized the ophthalmopathy patients. Around 10 ml fresh peripheral blood yielded the PBMCs. The TCR beta CDR3 regions underwent amplification using RNA transcripts as the source. In the first-round RT-PCR of the TCR CDR3, the HTBI primer set was used. TCRdb re-called the multiplex PCR reads with MiXCR, one entry per CDR3 protein. The sample lists 200,000 to 300,000 distinct CDR3 sequences, about a sixth seen once, with around 30% in the top ten. Trimming stripped 3 bases from V and 1 base from J, with 14 bases between. Germline CDR1 is DFQATT and CDR2 is SNEGSKA (reference sequence). This CDR3 has 15 amino acids.

The sample taken for sequencing was blood. The receptor was derived from a woman under 30 with Graves' ophthalmopathy. The chain is built from TRBV20-1 and TRBJ2-3; no definite D call. CDR3 region: CSASSTQTRTDTQYF. The CDR3 region has the DNA TGCAGTGCTAGTTCGACACAGACTCGCACAGATACGCAGTATTTT.